A single TCR beta chain is shown here with its context. The antigen is unknown. Other DNA sequences within the sample encode an identical CDR3. These data are taken from a study of T cell responses to AZD1222 COVID-19 vaccine. Study findings and constraints: AZD1222 recipients seropositive at baseline numbered only six or seven. Vaccination with two AZD1222 doses was followed by a rise in Spike-specific TCR breadth and depth. There were repertoire samples only from the period after the peak T cell response. White British people made up most donors, females outnumbered males, and clonal diversity was possibly underestimated.

Here immunoSEQ multiplex PCR was the method, and the copy in TCRdb shows in-frame clones only, minus some. This sample has about 120,000 clones, with more than 80% found just once. Germline values: CDR1 SGHDT, CDR2 YYEEEE. The CDR3 runs to 13 residues. V shed 1 base and J shed 4 bases, with 8 bases lying between them. The chain couples TRBV5-6 to TRBJ1-2; D remains ambiguous. The sequenced sample was peripheral blood, obtained on day 0 of AZD1222 vaccination. The source is an adult in good health. The CDR3 nucleotides are TGTGCCAGCAGCTTGAACGGCCTCTATGGCTACACCTTC. Its translation is CASSLNGLYGYTF. The whole variable domain, remainder taken from reference TRBV5-6 and TRBJ1-2, is DAGVTQSPTHLIKTRGQQVTLRCSPKSGHDTVSWYQQALGQGPQFIFQYYEEEERQRGNFPDRFSGHQFPNYSSELNVNALLLGDSALYLCASSLNGLYGYTFGSGTRLTVV.